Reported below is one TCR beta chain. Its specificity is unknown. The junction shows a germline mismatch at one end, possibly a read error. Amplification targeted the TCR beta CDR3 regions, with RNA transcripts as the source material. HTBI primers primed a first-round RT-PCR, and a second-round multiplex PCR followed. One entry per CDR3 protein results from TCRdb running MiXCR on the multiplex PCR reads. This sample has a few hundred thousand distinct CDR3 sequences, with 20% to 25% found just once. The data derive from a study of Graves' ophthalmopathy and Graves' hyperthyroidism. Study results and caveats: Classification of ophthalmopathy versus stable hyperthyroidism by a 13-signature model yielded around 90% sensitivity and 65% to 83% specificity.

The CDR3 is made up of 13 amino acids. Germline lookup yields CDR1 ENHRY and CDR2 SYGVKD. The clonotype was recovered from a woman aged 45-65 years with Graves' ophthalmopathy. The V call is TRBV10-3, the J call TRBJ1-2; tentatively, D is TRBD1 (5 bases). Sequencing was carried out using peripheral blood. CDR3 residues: CAVGVGVNYGYIF. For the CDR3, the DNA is TGTGCCGTAGGCGTAGGGGTTAACTATGGCTACATCTTC.